This entry features one TCR beta chain sequence. Its antigen remains unknown. This record belongs to a study of blood T cells in healthy people across ages. Study details: About one barcoded beta molecule per two T cells came from capture by template switching. The study's findings and limits: Higher diversity, along with more naive CD4+ cells, distinguished long-lived donors from aged donors. Investigators viewed diversity estimates from one million T cells as underestimates, the study reported.

The V gene's germline CDR1 is SGHRS and CDR2 YFSETQ. The CDR3 covers 16 residues. Trimming removed 3 bases from V and 2 bases from J; junction bases left unmatched: 9. A second PCR, run for roughly 7 to 12 cycles, used a sample-barcoded 5' primer plus a J-beta primer mix. Every single cDNA molecule received a tag from a template-switch adaptor with 12 random nucleotides. MiXCR, run by TCRdb on the 5' RACE reads, gives a single entry per CDR3 protein. Among fewer than 950,000 distinct CDR3 sequences, around 36% were seen once, and the ten largest hold roughly 13%. This receptor was obtained from a man between 18 and 35 years old in good health. Sequences were obtained from blood. This chain links TRBV5-1 with TRBJ2-3; 7 positions match TRBD1. The CDR3 DNA reads TGCGCCAGCAGCTCGTCGCGAGACAGGGTCACAGATACGCAGTATTTT. Protein sequence: CASSSSRDRVTDTQYF.